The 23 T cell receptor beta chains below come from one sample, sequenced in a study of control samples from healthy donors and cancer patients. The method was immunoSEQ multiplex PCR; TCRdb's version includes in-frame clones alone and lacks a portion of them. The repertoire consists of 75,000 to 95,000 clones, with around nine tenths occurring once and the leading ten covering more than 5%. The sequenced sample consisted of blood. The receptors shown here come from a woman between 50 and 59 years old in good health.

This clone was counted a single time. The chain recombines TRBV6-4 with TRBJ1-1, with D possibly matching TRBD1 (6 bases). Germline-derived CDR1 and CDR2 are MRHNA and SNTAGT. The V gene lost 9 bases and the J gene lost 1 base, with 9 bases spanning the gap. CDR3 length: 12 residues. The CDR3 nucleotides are TGTGCCAGAGCACAGGGGAACACTGAAGCTTTCTTT. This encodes CARAQGNTEAFF.

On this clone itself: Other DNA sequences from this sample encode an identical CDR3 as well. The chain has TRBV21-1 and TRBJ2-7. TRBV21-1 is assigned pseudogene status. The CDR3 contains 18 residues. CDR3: CASSKGRPTEFPTYEQYF. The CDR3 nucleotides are TGTGCCAGCAGCAAAGGAAGACCTACCGAGTTCCCCACCTACGAGCAGTACTTC.

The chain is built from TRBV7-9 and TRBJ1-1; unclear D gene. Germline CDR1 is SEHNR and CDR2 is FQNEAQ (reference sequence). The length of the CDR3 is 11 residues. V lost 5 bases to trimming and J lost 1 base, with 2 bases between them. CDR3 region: CASSQNTEAFF. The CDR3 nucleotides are TGTGCCAGCAGCCAGAACACTGAAGCTTTCTTT.

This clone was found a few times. DNA of the CDR3: TGTGCCAGCAGCCAAGAGGGACTTTCTCGGAGCTACGAGCAGTACTTC. Its protein product is CASSQEGLSRSYEQYF. The rearrangement links TRBV4-2 to TRBJ2-7, with D perhaps matching TRBD2 (6 bases). This CDR3 contains 16 residues. The V end was cut by 0 bases, the J end by 3 bases, with 15 bases between. CDR1 and CDR2 (germline): LGHNA, YNFKEQ.

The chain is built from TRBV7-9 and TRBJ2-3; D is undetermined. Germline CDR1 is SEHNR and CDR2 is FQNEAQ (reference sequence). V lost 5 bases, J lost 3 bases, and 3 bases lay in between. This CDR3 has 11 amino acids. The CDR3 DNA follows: TGTGCCAGCAGCAGAACAGATACGCAGTATTTT. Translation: CASSRTDTQYF.

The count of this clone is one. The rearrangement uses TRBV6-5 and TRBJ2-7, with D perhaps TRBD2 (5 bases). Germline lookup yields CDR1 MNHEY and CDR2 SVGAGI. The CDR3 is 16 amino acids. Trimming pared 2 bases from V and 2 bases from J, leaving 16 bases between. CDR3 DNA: TGTGCCAGCAGTTACGTCCGTGGGAGACTTCCCTACGAGCAGTACTTC. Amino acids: CASSYVRGRLPYEQYF.

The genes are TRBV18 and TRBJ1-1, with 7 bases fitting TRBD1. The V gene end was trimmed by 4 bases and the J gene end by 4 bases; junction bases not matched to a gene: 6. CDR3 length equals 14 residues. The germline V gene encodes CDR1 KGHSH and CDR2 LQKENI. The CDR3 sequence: CASSQDREGTEAFF. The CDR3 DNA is TGTGCCAGCTCACAAGACAGGGAGGGCACTGAAGCTTTCTTT.

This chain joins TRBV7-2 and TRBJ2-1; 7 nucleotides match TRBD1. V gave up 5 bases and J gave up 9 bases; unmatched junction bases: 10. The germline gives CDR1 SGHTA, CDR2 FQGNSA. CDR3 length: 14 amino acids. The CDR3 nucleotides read TGTGCCAGCAGCCCCCACGACAGGGTGGGTGAGCAGTTCTTC. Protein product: CASSPHDRVGEQFF.

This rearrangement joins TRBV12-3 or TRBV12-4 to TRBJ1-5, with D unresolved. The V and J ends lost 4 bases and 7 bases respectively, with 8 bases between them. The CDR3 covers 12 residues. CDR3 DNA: TGTGCCAGCAGTTGGGGTGGACAGCCCCAGCATTTT. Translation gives CASSWGGQPQHF.

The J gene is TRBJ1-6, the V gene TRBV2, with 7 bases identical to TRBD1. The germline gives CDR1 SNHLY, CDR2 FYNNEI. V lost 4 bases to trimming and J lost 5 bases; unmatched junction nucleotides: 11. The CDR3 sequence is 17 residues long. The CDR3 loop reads CASSAIGLRGNNSPLHF. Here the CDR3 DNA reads TGTGCCAGCAGTGCCATAGGTCTCAGGGGGAATAATTCACCCCTCCACTTT.

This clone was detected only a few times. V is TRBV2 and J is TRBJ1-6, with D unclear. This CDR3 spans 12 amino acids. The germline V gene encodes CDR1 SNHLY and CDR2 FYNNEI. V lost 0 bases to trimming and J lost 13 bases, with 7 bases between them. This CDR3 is CASSEAWIPLHF. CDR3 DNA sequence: TGTGCCAGCAGTGAAGCGTGGATCCCCCTCCACTTT.

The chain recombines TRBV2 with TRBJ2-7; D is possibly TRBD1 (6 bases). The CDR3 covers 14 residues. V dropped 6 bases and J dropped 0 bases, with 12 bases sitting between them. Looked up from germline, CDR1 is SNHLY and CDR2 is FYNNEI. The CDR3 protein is CASRGLGHSYEQYF. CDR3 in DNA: TGTGCCAGCAGGGGGTTGGGACACTCCTACGAGCAGTACTTC.

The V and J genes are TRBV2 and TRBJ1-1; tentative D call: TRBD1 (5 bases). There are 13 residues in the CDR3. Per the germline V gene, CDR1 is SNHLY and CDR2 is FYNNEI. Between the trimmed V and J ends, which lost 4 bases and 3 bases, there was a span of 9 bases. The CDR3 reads CASSAGADTEAFF. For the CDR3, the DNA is TGTGCCAGCAGTGCCGGGGCCGACACTGAAGCTTTCTTT.

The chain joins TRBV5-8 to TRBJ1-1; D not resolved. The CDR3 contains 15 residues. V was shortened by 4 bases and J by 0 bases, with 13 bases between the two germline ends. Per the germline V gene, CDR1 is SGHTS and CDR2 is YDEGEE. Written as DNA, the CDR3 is TGTGCCAGCAGCCTCCTATCCACTCTGAACACTGAAGCTTTCTTT. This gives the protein CASSLLSTLNTEAFF.

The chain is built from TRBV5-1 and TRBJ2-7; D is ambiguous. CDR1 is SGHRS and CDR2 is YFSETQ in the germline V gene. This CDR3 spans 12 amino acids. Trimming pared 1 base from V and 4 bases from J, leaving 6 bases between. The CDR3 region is CASSLIGYEQYF. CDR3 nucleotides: TGCGCCAGCAGCTTGATCGGTTACGAGCAGTACTTC.

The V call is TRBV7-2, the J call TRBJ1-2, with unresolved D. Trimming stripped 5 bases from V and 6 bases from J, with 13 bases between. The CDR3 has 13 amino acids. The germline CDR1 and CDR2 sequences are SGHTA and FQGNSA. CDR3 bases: TGTGCCAGCAGCCACCTAGCCCGGGATGGCTACACCTTC. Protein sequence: CASSHLARDGYTF.

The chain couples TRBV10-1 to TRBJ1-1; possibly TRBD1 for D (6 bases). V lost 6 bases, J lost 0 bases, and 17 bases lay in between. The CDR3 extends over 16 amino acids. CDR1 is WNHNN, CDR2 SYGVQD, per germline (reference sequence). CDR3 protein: CASRRGGGRVNTEAFF. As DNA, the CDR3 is TGCGCCAGCAGGCGGGGAGGGGGTCGGGTGAACACTGAAGCTTTCTTT.

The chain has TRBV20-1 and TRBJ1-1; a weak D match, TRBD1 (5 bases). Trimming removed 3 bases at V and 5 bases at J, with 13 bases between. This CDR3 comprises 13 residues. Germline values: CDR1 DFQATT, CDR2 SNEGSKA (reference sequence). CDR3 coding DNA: TGCAGTGCTAGTCAGGGAAGGTTTACTGAAGCTTTCTTT. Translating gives CSASQGRFTEAFF.

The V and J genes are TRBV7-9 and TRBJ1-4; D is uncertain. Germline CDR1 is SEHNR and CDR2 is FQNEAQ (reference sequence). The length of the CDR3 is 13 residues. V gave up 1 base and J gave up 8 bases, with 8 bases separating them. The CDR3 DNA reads TGTGCCAGCAGCTTAGGTCGGGCGGAAAAACTGTTTTTT. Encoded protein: CASSLGRAEKLFF.

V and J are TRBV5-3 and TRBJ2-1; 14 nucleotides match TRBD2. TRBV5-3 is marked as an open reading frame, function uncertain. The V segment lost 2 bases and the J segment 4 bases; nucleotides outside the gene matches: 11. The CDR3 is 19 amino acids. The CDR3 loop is CARSFPGLAGEGGYNEQFF. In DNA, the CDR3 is TGTGCCAGAAGCTTTCCGGGACTAGCGGGGGAAGGGGGGTACAATGAGCAGTTCTTC.

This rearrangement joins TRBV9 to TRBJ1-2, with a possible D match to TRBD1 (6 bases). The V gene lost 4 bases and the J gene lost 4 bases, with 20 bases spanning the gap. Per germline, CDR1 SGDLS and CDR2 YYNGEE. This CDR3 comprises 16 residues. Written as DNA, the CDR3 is TGTGCCAGCAGCCCTTACCGGGACGTCAGGGGCTATGGCTACACCTTC. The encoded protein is CASSPYRDVRGYGYTF.

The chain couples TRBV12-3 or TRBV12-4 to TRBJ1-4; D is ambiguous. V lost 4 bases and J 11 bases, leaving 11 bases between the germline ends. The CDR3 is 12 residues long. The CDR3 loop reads CASSSAGLKLFF. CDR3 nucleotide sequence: TGTGCCAGCAGTTCTGCTGGACTGAAACTGTTTTTT.

The DNA for the CDR3 is TGTGCCAGCAGCTTAATGGGACCTACGGGCGGCTACACCTTC. Translated, it gives CASSLMGPTGGYTF. This chain joins TRBV11-2 and TRBJ1-2, with a tentative D call TRBD1 (5 bases). Germline V gene lookup returns CDR1 SGHAT and CDR2 FQNNGV. V lost 2 bases and J lost 8, with 15 bases in between. The CDR3 loop spans 14 amino acids.